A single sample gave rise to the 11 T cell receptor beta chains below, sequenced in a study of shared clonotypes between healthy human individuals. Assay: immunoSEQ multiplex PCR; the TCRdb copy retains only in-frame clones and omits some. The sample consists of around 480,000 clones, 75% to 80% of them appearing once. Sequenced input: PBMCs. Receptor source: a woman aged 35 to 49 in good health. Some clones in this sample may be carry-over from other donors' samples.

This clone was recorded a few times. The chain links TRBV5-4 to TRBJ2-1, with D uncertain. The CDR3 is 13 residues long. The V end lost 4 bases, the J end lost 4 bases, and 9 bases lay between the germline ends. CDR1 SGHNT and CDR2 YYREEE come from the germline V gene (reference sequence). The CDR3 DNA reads TGTGCCAGCAGCGTCACTACTTACAATGAGCAGTTCTTC. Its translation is CASSVTTYNEQFF. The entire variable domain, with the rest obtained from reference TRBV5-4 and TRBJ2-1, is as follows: ETGVTQSPTHLIKTRGQQVTLRCSSQSGHNTVSWYQQALGQGPQFIFQYYREEENGRGNFPPRFSGLQFPNYSSELNVNALELDDSALYLCASSVTTYNEQFFGPGTRLTVL.

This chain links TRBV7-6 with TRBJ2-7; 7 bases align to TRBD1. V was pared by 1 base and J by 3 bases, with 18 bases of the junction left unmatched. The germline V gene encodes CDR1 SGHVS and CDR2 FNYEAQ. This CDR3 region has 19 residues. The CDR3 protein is CASSLDPQQGTTPLYEQYF. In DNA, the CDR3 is TGTGCCAGCAGCTTAGACCCCCAACAGGGGACGACACCACTCTACGAGCAGTACTTC. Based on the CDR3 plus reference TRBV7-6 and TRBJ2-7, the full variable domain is GAGVSQSPRYKVTKRGQDVALRCDPISGHVSLYWYRQALGQGPEFLTYFNYEAQQDKSGLPNDRFSAERPEGSISTLTIQRTEQRDSAMYRCASSLDPQQGTTPLYEQYFGPGTRLTVT.

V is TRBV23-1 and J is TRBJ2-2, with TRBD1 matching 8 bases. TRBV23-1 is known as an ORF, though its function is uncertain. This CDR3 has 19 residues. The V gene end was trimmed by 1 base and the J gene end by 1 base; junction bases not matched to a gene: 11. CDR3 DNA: TGCGCCAGCAGTCAATTTGGGGCAGGGGGCGGTGGGAACACCGGGGAGCTGTTTTTT. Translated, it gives CASSQFGAGGGGNTGELFF.

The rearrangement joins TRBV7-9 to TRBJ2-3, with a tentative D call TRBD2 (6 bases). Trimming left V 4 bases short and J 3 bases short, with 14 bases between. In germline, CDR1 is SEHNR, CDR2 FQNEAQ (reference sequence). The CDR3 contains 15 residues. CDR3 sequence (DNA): TGTGCCAGCAGCTCCTACTCGGGAGAGACAGATACGCAGTATTTT. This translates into CASSSYSGETDTQYF.

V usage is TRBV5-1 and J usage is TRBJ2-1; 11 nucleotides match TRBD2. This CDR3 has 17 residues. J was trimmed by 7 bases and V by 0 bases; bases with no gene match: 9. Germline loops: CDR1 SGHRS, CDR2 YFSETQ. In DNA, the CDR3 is TGCGCCAGCAGCTTGGCCCCACTAGCGGGAGCTCGAAATGAGCAGTTCTTC. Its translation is CASSLAPLAGARNEQFF.

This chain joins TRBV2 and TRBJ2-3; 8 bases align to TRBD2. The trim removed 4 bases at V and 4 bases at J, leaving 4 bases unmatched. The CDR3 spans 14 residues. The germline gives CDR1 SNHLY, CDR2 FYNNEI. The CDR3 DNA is TGTGCCAGCAGTGTTTTACTAGCGGCAGATACGCAGTATTTT. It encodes CASSVLLAADTQYF.

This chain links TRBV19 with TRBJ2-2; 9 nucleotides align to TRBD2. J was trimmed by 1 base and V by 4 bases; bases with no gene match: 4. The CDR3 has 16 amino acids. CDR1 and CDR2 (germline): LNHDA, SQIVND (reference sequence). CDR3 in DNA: TGTGCCAGTAGTACCCCTAGCGGGGTGAACACCGGGGAGCTGTTTTTT. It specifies CASSTPSGVNTGELFF.

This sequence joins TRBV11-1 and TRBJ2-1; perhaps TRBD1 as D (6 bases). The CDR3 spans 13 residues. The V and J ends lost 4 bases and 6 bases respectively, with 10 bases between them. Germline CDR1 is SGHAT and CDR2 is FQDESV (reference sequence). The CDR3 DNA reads TGTGCCAGCAGCTCACGACAGGCCAATGAGCAGTTCTTC. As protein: CASSSRQANEQFF.

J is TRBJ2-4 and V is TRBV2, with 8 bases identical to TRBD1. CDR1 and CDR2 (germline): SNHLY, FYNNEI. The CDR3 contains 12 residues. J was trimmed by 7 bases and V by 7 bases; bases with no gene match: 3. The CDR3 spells CASTRTGNIQYF. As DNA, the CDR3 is TGTGCCAGCACTCGGACAGGGAACATTCAGTACTTC. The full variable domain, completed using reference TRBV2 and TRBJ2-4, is EPEVTQTPSHQVTQMGQEVILRCVPISNHLYFYWYRQILGQKVEFLVSFYNNEISEKSEIFDDQFSVERPDGSNFTLKIRSTKLEDSAMYFCASTRTGNIQYFGAGTRLSVL.

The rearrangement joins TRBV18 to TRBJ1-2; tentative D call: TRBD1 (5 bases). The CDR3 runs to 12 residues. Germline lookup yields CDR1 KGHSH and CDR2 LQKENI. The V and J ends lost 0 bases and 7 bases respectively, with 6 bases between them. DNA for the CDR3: TGTGCCAGCTCACCACCAGGGGTTGGCTACACCTTC. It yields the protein CASSPPGVGYTF.

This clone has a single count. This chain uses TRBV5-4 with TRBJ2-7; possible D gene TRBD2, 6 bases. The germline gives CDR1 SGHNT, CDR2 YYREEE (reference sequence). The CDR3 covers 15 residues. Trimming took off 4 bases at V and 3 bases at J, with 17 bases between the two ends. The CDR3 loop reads CASSTGGTRIYEQYF. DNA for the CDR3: TGTGCCAGCAGCACCGGTGGGACTCGAATCTACGAGCAGTACTTC.